Listed here are 17 T cell receptor beta chains from one sample, sequenced in a study of cytomegalovirus exposure and HLA in healthy donors. PCR amplification relied on 60 Vbeta primers (plus 13 Jbeta primers). Repertoires were generated with immunoSEQ multiplex PCR, while TCRdb's copy carries only in-frame clones and drops some. The table includes about 150,000 clones, nearly 10% detected once. Sequenced material: PBMCs. The source is a middle-aged man in good health and CMV-seronegative.

The chain has TRBV6-5 and TRBJ1-6; D is perhaps TRBD1 (6 bases). This CDR3 contains 14 residues. The V end was cut by 5 bases, the J end by 8 bases, with 13 bases between. From germline, CDR1 is MNHEY and CDR2 SVGAGI. The CDR3: CASSRTGRDSPLHF. CDR3 sequence (DNA): TGTGCCAGCAGTCGAACAGGGAGGGATTCACCCCTCCACTTT.

This clone was observed a few times. The chain recombines TRBV29-1 with TRBJ1-2; D is unclear. Trimming shortened V by 2 bases and J by 4 bases, and 8 bases separated the two germline ends. There are 12 residues in the CDR3. Germline V gene lookup returns CDR1 SQVTM and CDR2 ANQGSEA. This chain's CDR3 is CSVEWRSYGYTF. The CDR3 DNA follows: TGCAGCGTTGAATGGCGGTCCTATGGCTACACCTTC.

This clone was detected only a few times. This rearrangement joins TRBV5-3 to TRBJ2-1; D remains ambiguous. TRBV5-3 is reported as an ORF; its role is uncertain. Trimming shortened V by 3 bases and J by 8 bases, and 12 bases separated the two germline ends. The CDR3 contains 13 residues. CDR3 amino acids: CARSCYSCDEQFF. In nucleotides, the CDR3 is TGTGCCAGAAGCTGCTATAGTTGCGATGAGCAGTTCTTC.

This clone occurred a few times. The chain combines TRBV7-9 with TRBJ1-6, with 9 bases matching TRBD1. The junction had 10 bases not matched to a gene; V was cut back by 5 bases and J by 11 bases. This CDR3 region has 15 residues. Germline loops: CDR1 SEHNR, CDR2 FQNEAQ (reference sequence). CDR3 residues: CASSLPGTGKTPLHF. The DNA of the CDR3 is TGTGCCAGCAGCCTACCCGGGACAGGGAAAACACCCCTCCACTTT.

The J gene is TRBJ2-3, the V gene TRBV11-3; a possible D gene is TRBD2 (5 bases). V was clipped by 8 bases and J by 0 bases, with 12 bases between them. This CDR3 has 14 amino acids. From germline, CDR1 is SGHNT and CDR2 YENEEA. CDR3 loop: CASWRASSTDTQYF. In DNA, the CDR3 is TGTGCCAGCTGGCGGGCCTCTAGCACAGATACGCAGTATTTT.

Here the CDR3 reads CSLGDRGRYEQYF. CDR3 nucleotide sequence: TGTTCGCTAGGGGACAGGGGGAGATACGAGCAGTACTTC. The chain links TRBV30 to TRBJ2-7, with 11 nucleotides matching TRBD1. The V gene's germline CDR1 is GTSNPN and CDR2 SVGIG (reference sequence). This CDR3 is 13 amino acids long. Full variable domain (outside the CDR3, taken from reference TRBV30 and TRBJ2-7): SQTIHQWPATLVQPVGSPLSLECTVEGTSNPNLYWYRQAAGRGLQLLFYSVGIGQISSEVPQNLSASRPQDRQFILSSKKLLLSDSGFYLCSLGDRGRYEQYFGPGTRLTVT.

In this sample, this clone turned up a few times. The CDR3 region has the DNA TGCGCCAGCAAATCCAGCGGAAGCTCCTACGAGCAGTACGTC. This translates into CASKSSGSSYEQYV. The rearrangement links TRBV5-1 to TRBJ2-7; maybe TRBD2 (5 bases). V was cut by 6 bases and J by 0 bases, with 13 bases left in between. The CDR3 runs 14 residues. Germline CDR1 SGHRS, CDR2 YFSETQ.

The chain couples TRBV7-6 to TRBJ2-7; D remains unclear. The V gene lost 1 base and the J gene lost 6 bases, with 13 bases spanning the gap. Looked up from germline, CDR1 is SGHVS and CDR2 is FNYEAQ. There are 14 residues in the CDR3. The CDR3 is CASSLVEDLAEQYF. The CDR3 nucleotides are TGTGCCAGCAGCTTAGTTGAGGATTTAGCCGAGCAGTACTTC.

In its sample, this clone was seen a few times. This rearrangement joins TRBV7-9 to TRBJ1-1, with 7 bases aligning to TRBD1. The junction had 7 bases not matched to a gene; V was cut back by 5 bases and J by 4 bases. From germline, CDR1 is SEHNR and CDR2 FQNEAQ (reference sequence). This CDR3 region has 14 residues. The CDR3 here is CASSGQARVTEAFF. The CDR3 coding sequence is TGTGCCAGCAGCGGACAGGCCCGCGTCACTGAAGCTTTCTTT.

The V call is TRBV19, the J call TRBJ1-1, with 8 bases that match TRBD1. Germline loops: CDR1 LNHDA, CDR2 SQIVND (reference sequence). J lost 2 bases, V lost 7 bases, and 6 bases had no gene match. The length of the CDR3 is 14 residues. CDR3 DNA sequence: TGTGCCAGTAAAATAGGACAGGGAAACACTGAAGCTTTCTTT. This gives the protein CASKIGQGNTEAFF.

Concerning this clone: Additional DNA sequences in this sample encode the identical CDR3. The chain uses TRBV9 and TRBJ1-1; 7 bases line up with TRBD1. Germline V gene sequence: CDR1 SGDLS, CDR2 YYNGEE. This CDR3 is built from 14 residues. Trimming took 2 bases from V and 4 from J; bases not matched to a gene: 5. The CDR3, as DNA: TGTGCCAGCAGCGTTGGAGGGGGCCCCACTGAAGCTTTCTTT. Residues: CASSVGGGPTEAFF.

The rearrangement uses TRBV5-1 and TRBJ2-1; D perhaps matches TRBD1 (6 bases). Trimming cost V 0 bases and J 8 bases, with 15 bases left between them. The CDR3 is made up of 15 amino acids. Germline CDR1 SGHRS, CDR2 YFSETQ. The CDR3 nucleotides are TGCGCCAGCAGCTTGGATGGGACAACCAACTATGAGCAGTTCTTC. This translates into CASSLDGTTNYEQFF.

This clone was counted once. The chain has TRBV7-2 and TRBJ2-1, with TRBD1 matching 7 bases. Germline CDR1 SGHTA, CDR2 FQGNSA. This CDR3 contains 17 residues. The ends lost 8 bases at V and 0 bases at J; junction bases unmatched: 13. CDR3 sequence: CASESTRAGGSYNEQFF. The DNA for the CDR3 is TGTGCCAGCGAGTCCACGCGGGCAGGGGGCTCCTACAATGAGCAGTTCTTC.

The V gene is TRBV5-1, the J gene TRBJ1-4, with TRBD1 matching over 8 bases. V lost 1 base and J lost 7; bases outside the gene matches: 3. Germline lookup yields CDR1 SGHRS and CDR2 YFSETQ. The CDR3 is 14 residues long. The CDR3 spells CASSLTGGAEKLFF. CDR3 sequence (DNA): TGCGCCAGCAGCTTGACAGGGGGTGCTGAAAAACTGTTTTTT.

The chain is built from TRBV9 and TRBJ2-6; 8 nucleotides line up with TRBD2. Germline V gives CDR1 SGDLS, CDR2 YYNGEE. The length of the CDR3 is 17 residues. V was pared by 8 bases and J by 2 bases, with 12 bases of the junction left unmatched. The CDR3 here is CASGRGGLVTGANVLTF. The CDR3, as DNA: TGTGCCAGTGGCCGGGGGGGGCTAGTAACTGGGGCCAACGTCCTGACTTTC.

This clone was seen a handful of times. The chain uses TRBV9 and TRBJ2-1; 10 nucleotides line up with TRBD2. The CDR3 is 15 residues long. Germline trimming cut 3 bases from V and 8 bases from J; bases unmatched to any gene: 8. CDR1 is SGDLS and CDR2 is YYNGEE in the germline V gene. CDR3 amino acids: CASSDLAGVGDEQFF. DNA for the CDR3: TGTGCCAGCAGCGACCTAGCGGGAGTTGGAGATGAGCAGTTCTTC.

This chain joins TRBV10-1 and TRBJ2-3; 7 bases fit TRBD1. This CDR3 is built from 12 residues. J was trimmed by 12 bases and V by 5 bases; bases with no gene match: 8. Germline V gene data show CDR1 as WNHNN and CDR2 as SYGVQD (reference sequence). CDR3 loop: CASSSPGQSQYF. CDR3 coding DNA: TGCGCCAGCAGTTCCCCGGGACAGAGTCAGTATTTT.